Following are 8 T cell receptor beta chains from one sample sequenced in a study of T-cell memory formation after mild COVID-19. TCRdb analysed the 5' RACE reads with MiXCR anew, one entry per CDR3 protein. The table records fewer than 650,000 distinct CDR3 sequences, roughly 20% of them present only once. The sequencing sample was made of PBMCs or a T cell subset sorted from them (not recorded which). These receptors were taken from an adult woman who had mild COVID-19 (a few samples of this study predate the infection). Cell type and time point are not known.

The chain links TRBV11-3 to TRBJ2-1, with D possibly matching TRBD1 (6 bases). The CDR3 covers 12 residues. V shed 5 bases and J shed 8 bases, with 10 bases lying between them. Per the germline V gene, CDR1 is SGHNT and CDR2 is YENEEA. The CDR3 here is CASSAHRDEQFF. CDR3 nucleotides: TGTGCCAGCAGCGCCCACAGGGATGAGCAGTTCTTC.

This clonotype has a handful of counts. This chain connects TRBV12-3 or TRBV12-4 to TRBJ2-7, with D possibly matching TRBD1 (5 bases). The V end lost 5 bases, the J end lost 4 bases, and 18 bases lay between the germline ends. The CDR3 is 15 amino acids. CDR3 DNA: TGTGCCAGCAGTCCGAGTTTGGGGCGGATGTACGAGCAGTACTTC. Its translation: CASSPSLGRMYEQYF.

The gene calls are TRBV2 and TRBJ2-7, with TRBD1 matching over 10 bases. The germline V gene has CDR1 SNHLY and CDR2 FYNNEI. V was clipped by 7 bases and J by 3 bases; unmatched bases: 9. The CDR3 has 15 residues. CDR3 sequence reads: CASTRDRGLLYEQYF. In DNA form, the CDR3 reads TGTGCCAGCACGCGGGACAGGGGCCTCCTCTACGAGCAGTACTTC.

This clonotype was detected a few times. This chain links TRBV30 with TRBJ1-5; D remains ambiguous. This CDR3 region has 13 residues. V was cut by 3 bases and J by 6 bases, with 12 bases left in between. Germline V gene lookup returns CDR1 GTSNPN and CDR2 SVGIG (reference sequence). The CDR3 loop reads CAWSGRKGQPQHF. The CDR3 DNA reads as TGTGCCTGGAGCGGACGTAAGGGTCAGCCCCAGCATTTT.

This clonotype was counted between two and nine times. The chain couples TRBV2 to TRBJ2-7, with D hard to call. Germline CDR1 is SNHLY and CDR2 is FYNNEI. Between the trimmed V and J ends, which lost 2 bases and 4 bases, there was a span of 9 bases. The CDR3 extends over 13 amino acids. CDR3 DNA: TGTGCCAGCAGTGAACATAGGCAATACGAGCAGTACTTC. Protein sequence: CASSEHRQYEQYF.

This clonotype occurred a few times. The chain joins TRBV6-1 to TRBJ1-1; D not resolved. Trimming removed 1 base at V and 5 bases at J, with 8 bases between. Germline V lookup: CDR1 MNHNS, CDR2 SASEGT. CDR3 length equals 13 residues. The CDR3 protein is CASSEVGRTEAFF. The CDR3 DNA is TGTGCCAGCAGTGAAGTGGGGAGGACTGAAGCTTTCTTT.

In this sample, this clonotype turned up a few times. This rearrangement joins TRBV5-5 to TRBJ1-5; tentatively, D is TRBD1 (5 bases). The CDR3 length is 13 residues. From germline, CDR1 is SGHKS and CDR2 YYEKEE (reference sequence). Deletions cut 5 bases from V and 6 bases from J, with 12 bases between. CDR3 coding DNA: TGTGCCAGCAGAGGCCCTGGGGGTCAGCCCCAGCATTTT. This translates into CASRGPGGQPQHF.

The chain carries TRBV10-3 and TRBJ1-2, with D tentatively TRBD1 (6 bases). CDR3 length equals 14 residues. The ends were cut back, 1 base at V and 2 bases at J, with 8 bases in the middle. Per the germline V gene, CDR1 is ENHRY and CDR2 is SYGVKD. The CDR3 DNA follows: TGTGCCATCAGTGAGTATGGACAGAACTATGGCTACACCTTC. It codes for CAISEYGQNYGYTF.